These 26 T cell receptor beta chains share one sample of origin, sequenced in a study of blood T cells in healthy people across ages. For the second PCR, which ran for about 6 to 11 cycles, a sample-barcoded 5' primer and a J-beta primer mix were used. TCRdb re-called the 5' RACE reads through MiXCR, storing one row per CDR3 protein. This table holds roughly 1,000,000 distinct CDR3 sequences, 20% to 25% found once. The same sample was also used in a study of T cells of mothers and their children.

The sample consisted of blood. The receptors here all came from a girl aged 2-15 years in good health.

This clonotype was picked up a small number of times. This rearrangement joins TRBV7-2 to TRBJ2-7; D remains unclear. V was pared by 1 base and J by 12 bases, with 13 bases between. This CDR3 has 12 amino acids. Germline V CDR1 and CDR2: SGHTA, FQGNSA. The CDR3 loop is CASSLGTGAGYF. The CDR3 DNA sequence: TGTGCCAGCAGCTTAGGAACCGGAGCAGGGTACTTC.

This chain links TRBV10-3 with TRBJ2-2, with D maybe TRBD1 (6 bases). From germline, CDR1 is ENHRY and CDR2 SYGVKD. V lost 6 bases and J 0 bases, leaving 14 bases between the germline ends. The CDR3 length is 16 residues. CDR3 residues: CAIRANQGTNTGELFF. The CDR3 DNA is TGTGCCATCAGAGCTAATCAGGGGACGAACACCGGGGAGCTGTTTTTT.

J is TRBJ2-2 and V is TRBV3-1, with unresolved D. This CDR3 has 14 residues. Trimming removed 4 bases at V and 5 bases at J, with 11 bases between. Germline CDR1 reads LGHDT; CDR2 reads YNNKEL (reference sequence). The CDR3 loop reads CASSPTYKTGELFF. For the CDR3, the DNA is TGTGCCAGCAGCCCGACATACAAAACCGGGGAGCTGTTTTTT.

The genes are TRBV3-2 and TRBJ1-2; the table's D gene call, TRBD1, was not cross checked with the DNA. TRBV3-2 is annotated as a pseudogene. The CDR3 has 12 amino acids. The CDR3 region is CASSPRVPGYTF. The CDR3 DNA sequence: TGTGCCAGCAGCCCCAGGGTTCCCGGCTACACCTTC.

This clonotype has more than one count but fewer than ten. This chain uses TRBV29-1 with TRBJ1-1; 10 nucleotides match TRBD1. This CDR3 is built from 13 residues. Germline-derived CDR1 and CDR2 are SQVTM and ANQGSEA. V shed 7 bases and J 1 base; nucleotides not matched to a gene: 3. The CDR3 DNA reads TGCAGCGGGAGACAGGGGGCGAACACTGAAGCTTTCTTT. This encodes CSGRQGANTEAFF.

This clonotype was seen a handful of times. CDR3 sequence: CASSQEGWGEQYF. For the CDR3, the DNA is TGCGCCAGCAGCCAAGAGGGGTGGGGCGAGCAGTACTTC. The gene calls are TRBV4-1 and TRBJ2-7; D gene ambiguous. With 0 bases removed from V and 6 bases from J, the gap between germline ends came to 9 bases. Germline V CDR1 and CDR2: MGHRA, YSYEKL. This CDR3 has 13 amino acids.

The table lists this clonotype with a few counts. This chain joins TRBV3-1 and TRBJ1-4; TRBD1 agrees at 8 bases. The CDR3 is made up of 12 amino acids. Germline trimming cut 4 bases from V and 14 bases from J; bases unmatched to any gene: 6. The V gene's germline CDR1 is LGHDT and CDR2 YNNKEL (reference sequence). This CDR3 is CASSPGGTGLFF. The CDR3, as DNA: TGTGCCAGCAGCCCCGGGGGGACAGGTCTGTTTTTT.

This clonotype was counted at least ten times. The rearrangement uses TRBV12-3 or TRBV12-4 and TRBJ1-2; 7 bases are shared with TRBD1. This CDR3 has 14 residues. V was pared by 5 bases and J by 1 base, with 4 bases of the junction left unmatched. Written as DNA, the CDR3 is TGTGCCAGCAGTCCTTGGGACAGTAACTATGGCTACACCTTC. It encodes CASSPWDSNYGYTF.

V gene TRBV29-1 combines with J gene TRBJ2-6; 9 positions match TRBD1. CDR3 length: 17 amino acids. V dropped 1 base and J dropped 0; count of bases not matched to a gene: 4. Per the germline V gene, CDR1 is SQVTM and CDR2 is ANQGSEA. CDR3 bases: TGCAGCGTTGAAGGGACAGGGGTGCCCTCTGGGGCCAACGTCCTGACTTTC. It codes for CSVEGTGVPSGANVLTF.

This chain connects TRBV9 to TRBJ2-5, with D unclear. The end of the DNA is better explained by TRBJ2-1, so the J call may be wrong. The V gene's germline CDR1 is SGDLS and CDR2 YYNGEE. The CDR3 is 13 residues long. The CDR3 nucleotides read TGTGCCAGCAGCGTAGGTCGGGCGAATGAGCAGTTCTTC. Translation: CASSVGRANEQFF.

This clonotype occurred a few times. V gene TRBV11-2 combines with J gene TRBJ2-5; 13 nucleotides match TRBD2. The CDR3 extends over 19 amino acids. Germline loops: CDR1 SGHAT, CDR2 FQNNGV. With 5 bases clipped from V and 5 bases from J, the junction kept 17 bases outside the gene matches. CDR3 nucleotide sequence: TGTGCCAGCAGCGCTCGCCCCAAACTAGCGGGAGGGCCTCGGGAGACCCAGTACTTC. This codes for CASSARPKLAGGPRETQYF. The full variable domain, completed using reference TRBV11-2 and TRBJ2-5, is EAGVAQSPRYKIIEKRQSVAFWCNPISGHATLYWYQQILGQGPKLLIQFQNNGVVDDSQLPKDRFSAERLKGVDSTLKIQPAKLEDSAVYLCASSARPKLAGGPRETQYFGPGTRLLVL.

CDR3 amino acids: CASSVASLSTDTQYF. In nucleotides, the CDR3 is TGTGCCAGCAGCGTAGCCTCCCTTAGCACAGATACGCAGTATTTT. The chain employs TRBV9 and TRBJ2-3; D gene ambiguous. In germline, CDR1 is SGDLS, CDR2 YYNGEE. The CDR3 has 15 amino acids. Between the trimmed V and J ends, which lost 0 bases and 0 bases, there was a span of 8 bases.

The chain carries TRBV29-1 and TRBJ2-7, with TRBD2 identical over 9 bases. The V gene end was trimmed by 5 bases and the J gene end by 6 bases; junction bases not matched to a gene: 8. CDR1 is SQVTM, CDR2 ANQGSEA, per germline. The CDR3 has 13 residues. CDR3: CSVLSGSFSEQYF. The CDR3 DNA reads as TGCAGCGTTCTTAGCGGGAGTTTCAGCGAGCAGTACTTC.

V is TRBV28 and J is TRBJ2-3; D unresolved. CDR3 length equals 14 residues. V was trimmed by 5 bases and J by 2 bases, leaving 11 bases between them. In germline, CDR1 is MDHEN, CDR2 SYDVKM. The CDR3 is CASSHLDVTDTQYF. The DNA for the CDR3 is TGTGCCAGCAGTCACCTGGACGTCACAGATACGCAGTATTTT.

The chain has TRBV20-1 and TRBJ2-5, with D unclear. The length of the CDR3 is 14 residues. Germline CDR1 and CDR2: DFQATT and SNEGSKA (reference sequence). Trimming pared 0 bases from V and 2 bases from J, leaving 10 bases between. The CDR3 sequence is CSARETKRQETQYF. For the CDR3, the DNA is TGCAGTGCTAGAGAGACAAAAAGGCAAGAGACCCAGTACTTC.

As concerns this clonotype: An end of the junction does not agree with germline; a read error may underlie this. The genes are TRBV7-6 and TRBJ2-7; 9 nucleotides match TRBD1. The V gene's germline CDR1 is SGHVS and CDR2 FNYEAQ. The CDR3 contains 15 residues. In DNA form, the CDR3 reads TGTGCCAGCAGCGTGACAGGGGGGAACTCCTACGGGCAGTACTTC. As protein: CASSVTGGNSYGQYF.

This clonotype was seen only a few times. The chain uses TRBV12-3 or TRBV12-4 and TRBJ2-5, with TRBD2 as a possible D gene (5 bases). V was pared by 3 bases and J by 1 base, with 15 bases between. The CDR3 is 16 amino acids. The DNA for the CDR3 is TGTGCCAGCAGTTTTGCGGGCAGCGTATCCCAAGAGACCCAGTACTTC. Its translation: CASSFAGSVSQETQYF.

This clonotype came up a few times. The chain has TRBV4-2 and TRBJ2-4; TRBD2 matches 7 bases. V lost 0 bases to trimming and J lost 6 bases; unmatched junction nucleotides: 11. The length of the CDR3 is 17 residues. Germline V gives CDR1 LGHNA, CDR2 YNFKEQ. Here the CDR3 reads CASSQDQSASGLNIQYF. The CDR3 DNA reads TGTGCCAGCAGCCAAGATCAGTCGGCTAGCGGTTTAAACATTCAGTACTTC.

This chain joins TRBV12-3 or TRBV12-4 and TRBJ2-7; 11 nucleotides align to TRBD2. The V gene end was trimmed by 5 bases and the J gene end by 13 bases; junction bases not matched to a gene: 10. CDR3 size: 13 residues. The CDR3 nucleotides are TGTGCCAGCAGTCCGGGACTAGCGGTCCCGCTATACGTC. Translating gives CASSPGLAVPLYV.

Comment on this clonotype: Sequence at one end of the junction differs from germline and may be a read error. V usage is TRBV10-3 and J usage is TRBJ2-7, with 8 positions matching TRBD2. The CDR3 extends over 16 amino acids. CDR1 is ENHRY, CDR2 SYGVKD, per germline. The CDR3 region is CAISEGGGRPSYEQYF. The DNA of the CDR3 is TGCGCCATCAGTGAAGGTGGCGGGAGGCCCTCCTACGAGCAGTACTTC.

The V call is TRBV15, the J call TRBJ1-2; D is ambiguous. Trimming stripped 1 base from V and 4 bases from J, with 13 bases between. Germline V gives CDR1 LNHNV, CDR2 YYDKDF (reference sequence). CDR3 length: 15 amino acids. Here the CDR3 DNA reads TGTGCCACCAGCAGAGCGCGTGGAGCGCTCTATGGCTACACCTTC. It codes for CATSRARGALYGYTF.

The table lists this clonotype with many counts. The chain combines TRBV11-2 with TRBJ2-1; the match to TRBD1 covers 8 bases. The V and J ends lost 9 bases and 5 bases, in that order; junction bases with no gene match: 3. Germline V gene data show CDR1 as SGHAT and CDR2 as FQNNGV. The CDR3 covers 12 residues. Here the CDR3 reads CASEQGDNEQFF. The CDR3 DNA reads as TGTGCCAGTGAACAGGGGGACAATGAGCAGTTCTTC.

This chain links TRBV28 with TRBJ2-5, with TRBD1 identical over 7 bases. V lost 10 bases, J lost 3 bases, and 5 bases stayed unmatched. The CDR3 extends over 12 amino acids. Germline-derived CDR1 and CDR2 are MDHEN and SYDVKM. CDR3 coding DNA: TGTGCCACCTACAGGGGAAAAGAGACCCAGTACTTC. Translation: CATYRGKETQYF. The whole variable domain, filled in from reference TRBV28 and TRBJ2-5, reads DVKVTQSSRYLVKRTGEKVFLECVQDMDHENMFWYRQDPGLGLRLIYFSYDVKMKEKGDIPEGYSVSREKKERFSLILESASTNQTSMYLCATYRGKETQYFGPGTRLLVL.

This clonotype has a handful of counts. The chain links TRBV14 to TRBJ2-5; 9 bases are shared with TRBD2. This CDR3 comprises 15 residues. Germline CDR1 SGHDN, CDR2 FVKESK. The J segment lost 6 bases and the V segment lost 0 bases, leaving 5 bases of the junction unmatched. The CDR3 bases are TGTGCCAGCAGCCAAGAAGCGGCGGGGGGGAAGACCCAGTACTTC. Protein: CASSQEAAGGKTQYF.

This clonotype was seen a few times. The V call is TRBV7-8, the J call TRBJ2-5; D is unresolved. Near its end, the DNA agrees better with TRBJ2-7, so the J call may be wrong. The germline V gene encodes CDR1 SGHVS and CDR2 FQNEAQ. The CDR3 consists of 16 residues. The CDR3 is CASSPGAGYSSYEQYF. CDR3 bases: TGTGCCAGCAGCCCGGGTGCCGGGTACTCTTCCTACGAGCAGTACTTC.

This clonotype has a handful of counts. CDR3 coding DNA: TGCGCCAGCAGCTTGGGGGGATTGACTGAGGGGACCCAGTACTTC. It specifies CASSLGGLTEGTQYF. This chain links TRBV5-1 with TRBJ2-5; weak D call: TRBD2 (5 bases). CDR1 and CDR2 (germline): SGHRS, YFSETQ. The CDR3 totals 15 residues. Trimming removed 0 bases at V and 7 bases at J, with 16 bases between.